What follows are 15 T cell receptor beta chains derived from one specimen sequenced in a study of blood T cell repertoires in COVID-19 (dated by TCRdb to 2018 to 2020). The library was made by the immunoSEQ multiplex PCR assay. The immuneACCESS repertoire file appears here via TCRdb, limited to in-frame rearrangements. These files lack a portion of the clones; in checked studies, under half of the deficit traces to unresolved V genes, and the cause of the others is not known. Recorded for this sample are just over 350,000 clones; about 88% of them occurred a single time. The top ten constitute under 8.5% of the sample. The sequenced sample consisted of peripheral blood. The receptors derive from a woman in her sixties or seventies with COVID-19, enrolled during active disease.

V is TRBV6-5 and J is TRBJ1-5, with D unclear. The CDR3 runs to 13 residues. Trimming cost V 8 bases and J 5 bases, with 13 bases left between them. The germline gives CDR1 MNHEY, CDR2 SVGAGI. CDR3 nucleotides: TGTGCCAGCCGTAGGGAGCTGGATCAGCCCCAGCATTTT. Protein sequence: CASRRELDQPQHF.

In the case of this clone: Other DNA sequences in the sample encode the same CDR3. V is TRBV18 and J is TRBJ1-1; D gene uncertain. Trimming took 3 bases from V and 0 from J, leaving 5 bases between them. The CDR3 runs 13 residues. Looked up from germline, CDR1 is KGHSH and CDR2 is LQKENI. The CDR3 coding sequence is TGTGCCAGCTCACCTACGGTGAACACTGAAGCTTTCTTT. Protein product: CASSPTVNTEAFF.

In DNA form, the CDR3 reads TGTGCCACCAGCAGAGAAGCCGGGGTTAACTATGGCTACACCTTC. This translates into CATSREAGVNYGYTF. The genes are TRBV15 and TRBJ1-2, with D unclear. The CDR3 is 15 amino acids. Germline-derived CDR1 and CDR2 are LNHNV and YYDKDF (reference sequence). With 0 bases removed from V and 1 base from J, the gap between germline ends came to 9 bases.

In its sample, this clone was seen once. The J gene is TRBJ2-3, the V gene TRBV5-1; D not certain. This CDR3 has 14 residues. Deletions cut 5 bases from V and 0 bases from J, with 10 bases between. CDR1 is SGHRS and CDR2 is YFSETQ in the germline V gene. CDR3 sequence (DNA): TGCGCCAGCAGGATCACCGGGAGCACAGATACGCAGTATTTT. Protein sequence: CASRITGSTDTQYF. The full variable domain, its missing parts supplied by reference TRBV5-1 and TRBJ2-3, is KAGVTQTPRYLIKTRGQQVTLSCSPISGHRSVSWYQQTPGQGLQFLFEYFSETQRNKGNFPGRFSGRQFSNSRSEMNVSTLELGDSALYLCASRITGSTDTQYFGPGTRLTVL.

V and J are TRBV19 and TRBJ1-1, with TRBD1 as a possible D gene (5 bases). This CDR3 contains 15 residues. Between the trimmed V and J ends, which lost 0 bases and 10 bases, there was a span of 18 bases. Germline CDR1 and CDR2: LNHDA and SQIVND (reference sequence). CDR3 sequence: CASSIDQGGDFGAFF. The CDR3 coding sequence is TGTGCCAGTAGTATAGATCAGGGAGGGGATTTTGGAGCTTTCTTT.

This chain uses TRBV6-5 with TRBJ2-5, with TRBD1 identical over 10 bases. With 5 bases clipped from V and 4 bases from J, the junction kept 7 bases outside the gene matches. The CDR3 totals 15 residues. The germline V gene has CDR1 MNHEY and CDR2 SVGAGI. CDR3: CASSRQGARGETQYF. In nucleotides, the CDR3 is TGTGCCAGCAGTCGACAGGGGGCCAGAGGAGAGACCCAGTACTTC.

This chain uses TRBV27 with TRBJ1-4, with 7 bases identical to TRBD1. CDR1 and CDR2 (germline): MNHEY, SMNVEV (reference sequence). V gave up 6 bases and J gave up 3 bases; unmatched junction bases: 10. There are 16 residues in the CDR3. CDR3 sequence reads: CASSSGSGGPNEKLFF. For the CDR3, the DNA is TGTGCCAGCAGCTCGGGATCAGGGGGACCTAATGAAAAACTGTTTTTT.

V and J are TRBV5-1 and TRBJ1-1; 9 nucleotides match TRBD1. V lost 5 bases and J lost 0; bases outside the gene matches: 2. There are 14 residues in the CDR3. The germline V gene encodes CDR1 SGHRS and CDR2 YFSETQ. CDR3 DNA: TGCGCCAGCAGACAGGGGGCTTTGAACACTGAAGCTTTCTTT. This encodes CASRQGALNTEAFF.

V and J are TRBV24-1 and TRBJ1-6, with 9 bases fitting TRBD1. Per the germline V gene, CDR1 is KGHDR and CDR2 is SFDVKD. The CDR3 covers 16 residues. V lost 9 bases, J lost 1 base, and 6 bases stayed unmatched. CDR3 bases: TGTGCCACCGCCCGACAGGGGGTTTCCTATAATTCACCCCTCCACTTT. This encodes CATARQGVSYNSPLHF.

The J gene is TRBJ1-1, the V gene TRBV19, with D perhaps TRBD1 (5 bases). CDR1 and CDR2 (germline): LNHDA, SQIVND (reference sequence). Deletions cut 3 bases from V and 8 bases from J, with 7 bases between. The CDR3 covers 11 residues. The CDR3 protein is CASSIRQEAFF. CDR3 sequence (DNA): TGTGCCAGTAGTATTCGACAGGAAGCTTTCTTT. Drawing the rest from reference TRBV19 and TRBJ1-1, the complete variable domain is DGGITQSPKYLFRKEGQNVTLSCEQNLNHDAMYWYRQDPGQGLRLIYYSQIVNDFQKGDIAEGYSVSREKKESFPLTVTSAQKNPTAFYLCASSIRQEAFFGQGTRLTVV.

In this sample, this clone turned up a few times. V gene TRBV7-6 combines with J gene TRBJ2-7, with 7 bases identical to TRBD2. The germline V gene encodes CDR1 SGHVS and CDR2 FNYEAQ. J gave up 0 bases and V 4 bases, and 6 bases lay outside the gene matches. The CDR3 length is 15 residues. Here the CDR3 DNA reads TGTGCCAGCAGCTCCATCCCGGGGGGCTCCTACGAGCAGTACTTC. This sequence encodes CASSSIPGGSYEQYF.

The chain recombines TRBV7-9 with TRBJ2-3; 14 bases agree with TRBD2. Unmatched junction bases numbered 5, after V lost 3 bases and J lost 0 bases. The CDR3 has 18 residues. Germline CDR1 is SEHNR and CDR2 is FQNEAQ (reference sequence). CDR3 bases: TGTGCCAGCAGCTTTGGACTAGCGGGGGGCGGGAGCACAGATACGCAGTATTTT. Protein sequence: CASSFGLAGGGSTDTQYF.

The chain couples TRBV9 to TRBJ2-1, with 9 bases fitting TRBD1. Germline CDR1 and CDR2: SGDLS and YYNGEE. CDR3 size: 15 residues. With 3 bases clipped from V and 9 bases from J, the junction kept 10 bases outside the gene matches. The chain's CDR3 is CASSERQGGASEQFF. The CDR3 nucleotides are TGTGCCAGCAGCGAACGACAGGGGGGTGCATCTGAGCAGTTCTTC.

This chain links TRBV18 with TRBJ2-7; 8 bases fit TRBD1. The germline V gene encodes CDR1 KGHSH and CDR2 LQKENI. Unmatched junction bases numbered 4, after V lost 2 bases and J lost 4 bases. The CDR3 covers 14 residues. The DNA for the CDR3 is TGTGCCAGCTCACCAAACCGACAGGGGTACGAGCAGTACTTC. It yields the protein CASSPNRQGYEQYF.

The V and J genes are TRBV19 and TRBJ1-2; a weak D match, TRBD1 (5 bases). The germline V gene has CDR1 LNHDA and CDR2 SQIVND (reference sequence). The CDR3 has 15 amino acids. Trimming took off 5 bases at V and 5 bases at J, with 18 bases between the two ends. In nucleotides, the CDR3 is TGTGCCAGTAGTCCCCTCCTTTCGGGGGTTTATGGCTACACCTTC. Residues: CASSPLLSGVYGYTF.